The 11 T cell receptor beta chains below were found in one sample sequenced in a study of T cells in Graves' hyperthyroidism and ophthalmopathy. From RNA transcripts, TCR beta CDR3 regions were amplified. The TCR CDR3 first-round RT-PCR relied on the HTBI primer set. TCRdb called the multiplex PCR reads again in MiXCR, with one record for every CDR3 protein. The table has 300,000 to 400,000 distinct CDR3 sequences, around 13% seen once; the top ten hold under 30%. The sample comprised blood. The receptors here all came from a woman aged 25 to 39 with Graves' hyperthyroidism.

J is TRBJ2-7 and V is TRBV6-5; weak D call: TRBD1 (5 bases). Germline V gene lookup returns CDR1 MNHEY and CDR2 SVGAGI. The CDR3 runs 13 residues. Trimming cost V 0 bases and J 5 bases, with 8 bases left between them. The CDR3 coding sequence is TGTGCCAGCAGTTACTCGGACACCGACGAGCAGTACTTC. Its translation is CASSYSDTDEQYF.

This clonotype occurred a few times. This rearrangement joins TRBV11-1 to TRBJ2-2; a weak D match, TRBD2 (6 bases). Germline values: CDR1 SGHAT, CDR2 FQDESV (reference sequence). This CDR3 has 16 residues. The ends were cut back, 3 bases at V and 0 bases at J, with 11 bases in the middle. The DNA for the CDR3 is TGTGCCAGCAGCTTTCGGACGGGAGCGAACACCGGGGAGCTGTTTTTT. Amino acids: CASSFRTGANTGELFF.

This clonotype has a handful of counts. The genes are TRBV5-4 and TRBJ2-5; TRBD1 matches 7 bases. The CDR3 length is 17 residues. Germline V CDR1 and CDR2: SGHNT, YYREEE (reference sequence). V trimming: 4 bases; J trimming: 2 bases; junction bases outside the gene matches: 14. CDR3 amino acids: CASSPSKRTGLQETQYF. CDR3 bases: TGTGCCAGCAGCCCAAGCAAGAGGACAGGTTTACAAGAGACCCAGTACTTC.

This clonotype was seen only a few times. The V call is TRBV14, the J call TRBJ2-1, with D possibly being TRBD2 (5 bases). V was trimmed by 1 base and J by 4 bases, leaving 11 bases between them. The V gene's germline CDR1 is SGHDN and CDR2 FVKESK. This CDR3 contains 15 residues. CDR3 loop: CASSQVRVKYNEQFF. As DNA, the CDR3 is TGTGCCAGCAGCCAAGTGCGGGTGAAATACAATGAGCAGTTCTTC.

The J gene is TRBJ1-2, the V gene TRBV6-2 or TRBV6-3; perhaps TRBD1 as D (5 bases). The length of the CDR3 is 12 residues. Trimming removed 6 bases at V and 4 bases at J, with 9 bases between. The V gene's germline CDR1 is MNHEY and CDR2 SVGEGT. As DNA, the CDR3 is TGTGCCAGCAGGTCGGGGGGCTATGGCTACACCTTC. Protein: CASRSGGYGYTF.

Ten or more counts support this clonotype. V and J are TRBV20-1 and TRBJ2-7; D is undetermined. Trimming took 5 bases from V and 5 from J, leaving 10 bases between them. CDR3 length: 11 residues. Germline V CDR1 and CDR2: DFQATT, SNEGSKA (reference sequence). As DNA, the CDR3 is TGCAGTGCTGCCTTTCGGGACGAGCAGTACTTC. Amino acid sequence: CSAAFRDEQYF.

There are a few counts of this clonotype. One base away lies a much larger clone, so this may be a sequencing read error. CDR3 bases: TGTGCCAGCACCGAACGGACAGTAACGGGGCGGCCCCAGCATTTT. Encoded protein: CASTERTVTGRPQHF. The V gene is TRBV2, the J gene TRBJ1-5; tentatively, D is TRBD1 (6 bases). The germline V gene encodes CDR1 SNHLY and CDR2 FYNNEI. The CDR3 has 15 residues. Deletions cut 7 bases from V and 9 bases from J, with 22 bases between.

This clonotype has only a few counts. The gene calls are TRBV7-2 and TRBJ2-3; D gene unclear. The CDR3 loop spans 14 amino acids. The V end lost 1 base, the J end lost 6 bases, and 11 bases lay between the germline ends. The germline CDR1 and CDR2 sequences are SGHTA and FQGNSA. The CDR3: CASSLGAVSDTQYF. In DNA, the CDR3 is TGTGCCAGCAGCTTAGGGGCAGTTTCGGATACGCAGTATTTT.

This clonotype was observed at least ten times. V usage is TRBV28 and J usage is TRBJ2-5, with D tentatively TRBD2 (5 bases). Germline lookup yields CDR1 MDHEN and CDR2 SYDVKM. This CDR3 comprises 11 residues. Trimming removed 8 bases at V and 5 bases at J, with 9 bases between. The CDR3 loop is CASGRSETQYF. In DNA form, the CDR3 reads TGTGCCAGCGGGAGATCGGAGACCCAGTACTTC.

This clonotype has just a few counts. The chain recombines TRBV29-1 with TRBJ2-1; 13 bases are a match to TRBD2. CDR1 is SQVTM and CDR2 is ANQGSEA in the germline V gene. The CDR3 length is 15 residues. V lost 3 bases and J lost 13; bases outside the gene matches: 12. CDR3 loop: CSVDPGTSGVHVQFF. In nucleotides, the CDR3 is TGCAGCGTTGATCCAGGGACTAGCGGGGTCCACGTTCAGTTCTTC.

This sequence joins TRBV28 and TRBJ2-5; TRBD2 is a possible D gene (6 bases). Germline CDR1 and CDR2: MDHEN and SYDVKM. The germline V and J ends were trimmed by 10 bases and 4 bases, with 22 bases remaining between them. The CDR3 covers 15 residues. The CDR3 DNA sequence: TGTGCCACCAGAAAAGGCGGCGGGATGGGAGAGACCCAGTACTTC. Protein product: CATRKGGGMGETQYF.